The clone carrying this T cell receptor beta chain was observed at least ten times. Germline V gene sequence: CDR1 SGHKS, CDR2 YYEKEE (reference sequence). The CDR3 covers 16 residues. Deletions cut 0 bases from V and 0 bases from J, with 11 bases between. This sample is drawn from a study of T cells in Graves' hyperthyroidism and ophthalmopathy. RNA transcripts yielded amplified TCR beta CDR3 regions. In the first-round RT-PCR of the TCR CDR3, the HTBI primer set was used. MiXCR, run by TCRdb on the multiplex PCR reads, gives a single entry per CDR3 protein. This sample has hundreds of thousands of distinct CDR3 sequences, with 16% found just once.

The sequence derives from a woman in her forties with Graves' ophthalmopathy. Material: blood. The chain links TRBV5-5 to TRBJ2-3; D is tentatively TRBD1 or TRBD2 (5 bases each). CDR3 residues: CASSLAGTPSTDTQYF. CDR3 nucleotide sequence: TGTGCCAGCAGCTTGGCAGGGACCCCGAGCACAGATACGCAGTATTTT.